Sequencing of this TCR beta chain was carried out in a study of early T cells in non-severe SARS-CoV-2 infection. Overall study context: Chains from this unsorted whole-blood bulk RNA could not be paired.

Worth noting for this clonotype: Its specificity is unknown.

V lost 2 bases and J 7 bases, leaving 16 bases between the germline ends. Per germline, CDR1 SGDLS and CDR2 YYNGEE. The CDR3 has 14 residues. Separate cDNA molecules each had unique molecular identifiers attached to them. From the 5' RACE reads, TCRdb called clonotypes with MiXCR, one entry per CDR3 protein. The table lists around 76,000 distinct CDR3 sequences, roughly an eighth of them singletons, with about 3.9% in the top ten. General study points: VDJdb matching, biased toward anti-spike CD8 responses, missed private and CD4 specificities.

Material for sequencing was whole blood. The V call is TRBV9, the J call TRBJ2-7; weak D call: TRBD2 (7 bases). The sequence came from an adult who was a healthcare worker with PCR-confirmed SARS-CoV-2 infection or an uninfected control (not recorded which). The CDR3 loop reads CASSVGGPPSEQYF. The CDR3 DNA is TGTGCCAGCAGCGTGGGGGGGCCACCGAGTGAGCAGTACTTC.